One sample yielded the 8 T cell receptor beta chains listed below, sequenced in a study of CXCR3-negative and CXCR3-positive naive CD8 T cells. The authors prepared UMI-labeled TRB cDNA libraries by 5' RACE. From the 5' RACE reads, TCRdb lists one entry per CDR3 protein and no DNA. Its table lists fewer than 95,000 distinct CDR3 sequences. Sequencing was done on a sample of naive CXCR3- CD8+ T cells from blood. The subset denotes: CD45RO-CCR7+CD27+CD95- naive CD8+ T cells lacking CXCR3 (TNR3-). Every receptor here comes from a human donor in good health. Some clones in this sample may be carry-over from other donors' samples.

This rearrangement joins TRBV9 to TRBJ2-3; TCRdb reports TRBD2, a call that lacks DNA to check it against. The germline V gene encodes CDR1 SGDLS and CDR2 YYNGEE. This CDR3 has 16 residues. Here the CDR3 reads CASSVEGGGASDTQYF.

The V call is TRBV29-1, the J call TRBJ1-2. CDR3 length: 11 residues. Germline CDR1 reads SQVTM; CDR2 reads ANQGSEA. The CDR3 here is CSVDSNYGYTF.

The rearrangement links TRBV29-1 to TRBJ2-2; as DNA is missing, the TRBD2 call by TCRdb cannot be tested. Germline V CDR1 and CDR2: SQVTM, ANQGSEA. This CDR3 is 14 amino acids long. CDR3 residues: CSAGLAGYTGELFF.

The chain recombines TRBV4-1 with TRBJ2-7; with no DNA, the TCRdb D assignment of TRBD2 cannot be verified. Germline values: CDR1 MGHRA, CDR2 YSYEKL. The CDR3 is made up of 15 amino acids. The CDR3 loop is CASSPTSGAAYEQYF.

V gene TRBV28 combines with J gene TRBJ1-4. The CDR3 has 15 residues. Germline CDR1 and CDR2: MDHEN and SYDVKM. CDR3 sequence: CASSLKDATNEKLFF.

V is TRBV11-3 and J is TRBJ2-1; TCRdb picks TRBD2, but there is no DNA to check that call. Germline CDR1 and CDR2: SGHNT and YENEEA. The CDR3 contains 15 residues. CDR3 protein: CASSLDGTSGNEQFF. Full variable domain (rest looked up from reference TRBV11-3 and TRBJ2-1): EAGVVQSPRYKIIEKKQPVAFWCNPISGHNTLYWYLQNLGQGPELLIRYENEEAVDDSQLPKDRFSAERLKGVDSTLKIQPAELGDSAVYLCASSLDGTSGNEQFFGPGTRLTVL.

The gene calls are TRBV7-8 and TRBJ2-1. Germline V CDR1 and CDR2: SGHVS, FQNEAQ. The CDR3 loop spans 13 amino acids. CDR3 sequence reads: CASSLLKGNEQFF.

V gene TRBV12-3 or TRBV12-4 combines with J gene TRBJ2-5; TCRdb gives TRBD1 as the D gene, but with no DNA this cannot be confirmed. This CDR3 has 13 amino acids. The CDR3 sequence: CASTRQDQETQYF.